This paragraph covers one T cell receptor beta chain sequence. Study members were between 18 and 89 years old and lived in 24 US regions. The data stem from a study of blood T cell repertoires in COVID-19. Germline lookup yields CDR1 MDHEN and CDR2 SYDVKM. There are 15 residues in the CDR3. The V and J ends lost 3 bases and 7 bases respectively, with 16 bases between them. In the original workflow: Estimates of nucleated cell counts were drawn from the amplification of reference gene primers. The protocol was immunoSEQ multiplex PCR, while the TCRdb copy is restricted to in-frame clones and leaves out a portion. From that table come the V and J calls and clone size; the DNA was used to work out D and trimming. The table lists under 300,000 clones, under 95% of them singletons.

The sample was PBMCs or T cells enriched from blood (not recorded which). This sequence was found in a woman between 35 and 50 years old with acute COVID-19. The chain joins TRBV28 to TRBJ2-1; TRBD2 might be the D (5 bases). CDR3 nucleotide sequence: TGTGCCAGCAGTTTCCTAACCGCCGGCGGGAATGAGCAGTTCTTC. This translates into CASSFLTAGGNEQFF.